Each of the 20 T cell receptor beta chains below was sequenced from the same sample in a study of blood T cell repertoires in COVID-19. Clones were read by immunoSEQ multiplex PCR, and TCRdb kept only the in-frame ones, dropping some. The table has 290,000 or so clones, around 80% seen once. Input material: PBMCs or T cells enriched from blood (not recorded which). Receptors originate from a man aged 35-49 years who had been exposed to COVID-19.

This clone was observed a single time. The rearrangement uses TRBV27 and TRBJ2-3; 14 bases map to TRBD2. Germline V lookup: CDR1 MNHEY, CDR2 SMNVEV (reference sequence). The CDR3 has 17 amino acids. V shed 5 bases, J shed 4 bases, and the junction held 8 bases outside the gene matches. The CDR3 loop is CASSQRTSGRSADTQYF. CDR3 in DNA: TGTGCCAGCAGTCAGAGGACTAGCGGGAGGTCGGCAGATACGCAGTATTTT.

The rearrangement uses TRBV2 and TRBJ2-7; D is ambiguous. The V end was cut by 10 bases, the J end by 3 bases, with 16 bases between. CDR1 and CDR2 (germline): SNHLY, FYNNEI. The CDR3 length is 13 residues. The CDR3 nucleotides read TGTGCCATCAAATTTGCGTCTCGCTACGAGCAGTACTTC. As protein: CAIKFASRYEQYF.

The chain recombines TRBV19 with TRBJ1-1, with 8 bases aligning to TRBD1. The CDR3 is 13 amino acids. Germline V gives CDR1 LNHDA, CDR2 SQIVND (reference sequence). V trimming: 6 bases; J trimming: 4 bases; junction bases outside the gene matches: 4. The CDR3 loop reads CASRWTGFTEAFF. CDR3 coding DNA: TGTGCCAGTAGGTGGACAGGGTTCACTGAAGCTTTCTTT. Full variable domain (rest looked up from reference TRBV19 and TRBJ1-1): DGGITQSPKYLFRKEGQNVTLSCEQNLNHDAMYWYRQDPGQGLRLIYYSQIVNDFQKGDIAEGYSVSREKKESFPLTVTSAQKNPTAFYLCASRWTGFTEAFFGQGTRLTVV.

The rearrangement links TRBV7-2 to TRBJ2-7; D remains unclear. The V end was cut by 3 bases, the J end by 3 bases, with 6 bases between. Looked up from germline, CDR1 is SGHTA and CDR2 is FQGNSA. This CDR3 region has 12 residues. The CDR3 DNA sequence: TGTGCCAGCAGCTTTGGCAGCTACGAGCAGTACTTC. It yields the protein CASSFGSYEQYF.

The chain is built from TRBV4-2 and TRBJ2-5; TRBD1 is a possible D gene (5 bases). V lost 4 bases and J lost 5, with 14 bases in between. Looked up from germline, CDR1 is LGHNA and CDR2 is YNFKEQ. The CDR3 contains 14 residues. In nucleotides, the CDR3 is TGTGCCAGCAGCCGCACAGGTTTGGACGAGACCCAGTACTTC. Its protein product is CASSRTGLDETQYF.

Notes on this clone: Within the sample, other DNA sequences also encode this same CDR3. The chain recombines TRBV28 with TRBJ1-2; tentative D call: TRBD1 (5 bases). Looked up from germline, CDR1 is MDHEN and CDR2 is SYDVKM. Trimming cost V 9 bases and J 5 bases, with 13 bases left between them. CDR3 length: 12 amino acids. The CDR3 DNA is TGTGCCAGTGGTGGGGCTCGTTATGGCTACACCTTC. It yields the protein CASGGARYGYTF.

The chain links TRBV24-1 to TRBJ1-5, with 8 bases lining up with TRBD1. The germline CDR1 and CDR2 sequences are KGHDR and SFDVKD. The CDR3 runs 14 residues. After removal of 5 bases from V and 4 bases from J, the junction contained 3 bases not matched to a gene. CDR3 loop: CATSGRGPNQPQHF. In DNA form, the CDR3 reads TGTGCCACCAGTGGCAGGGGGCCTAATCAGCCCCAGCATTTT.

This sequence joins TRBV5-6 and TRBJ2-1, with a weak D call TRBD2 (5 bases). The V gene's germline CDR1 is SGHDT and CDR2 YYEEEE. The CDR3 is 13 residues long. The V end was cut by 7 bases, the J end by 6 bases, with 14 bases between. The DNA of the CDR3 is TGTGCCAGCTCGGGGTGGGAGTTCAATGAGCAGTTCTTC. Translated: CASSGWEFNEQFF. Full variable domain (outside the CDR3, taken from reference TRBV5-6 and TRBJ2-1): DAGVTQSPTHLIKTRGQQVTLRCSPKSGHDTVSWYQQALGQGPQFIFQYYEEEERQRGNFPDRFSGHQFPNYSSELNVNALLLGDSALYLCASSGWEFNEQFFGPGTRLTVL.

The chain uses TRBV7-9 and TRBJ2-3; the match to TRBD2 covers 8 bases. Germline V lookup: CDR1 SEHNR, CDR2 FQNEAQ (reference sequence). The V and J ends lost 0 bases and 2 bases, in that order; junction bases with no gene match: 1. CDR3 length: 15 amino acids. CDR3 sequence: CASSLASGTTDTQYF. DNA for the CDR3: TGTGCCAGCAGCTTAGCTAGCGGGACCACAGATACGCAGTATTTT.

This clone was seen a few times. The chain uses TRBV6-1 and TRBJ1-2; D is possibly TRBD1 (5 bases). The CDR3 has 14 residues. CDR1 is MNHNS and CDR2 is SASEGT in the germline V gene. Trimming took off 2 bases at V and 8 bases at J, with 15 bases between the two ends. As DNA, the CDR3 is TGTGCCAGCAGTGAAATTCAGGGAACGGGCGGCTACACCTTC. This encodes CASSEIQGTGGYTF.

The chain combines TRBV10-2 with TRBJ2-2; 10 bases are a match to TRBD2. The CDR3 covers 15 residues. V shed 7 bases and J 7 bases; nucleotides not matched to a gene: 9. Germline loops: CDR1 WSHSY, CDR2 SAAADI. In DNA, the CDR3 is TGCGCCAGCAAGGCTAGCGGGAGTAAAGGCGGGGAGCTGTTTTTT. It codes for CASKASGSKGGELFF.

The chain uses TRBV6-4 and TRBJ2-3; TRBD2 aligns across 7 bases. The CDR3 spans 14 residues. The V gene end was trimmed by 2 bases and the J gene end by 2 bases; junction bases not matched to a gene: 1. Germline CDR1 and CDR2: MRHNA and SNTAGT. DNA for the CDR3: TGTGCCAGCAGTGACCGGGGGGACACAGATACGCAGTATTTT. This encodes CASSDRGDTDTQYF.

V gene TRBV29-1 combines with J gene TRBJ2-7; TRBD1 is a possible D gene (6 bases). Germline CDR1 SQVTM, CDR2 ANQGSEA. The V end was cut by 7 bases, the J end by 4 bases, with 17 bases between. This CDR3 has 13 amino acids. In nucleotides, the CDR3 is TGCAGCGGTACAGGGATAGGCTCTTACGAGCAGTACTTC. Translated, it gives CSGTGIGSYEQYF.

V usage is TRBV21-1 and J usage is TRBJ2-3; TRBD2 is the table's D call and was not checked against the DNA. TRBV21-1 is listed as a pseudogene. The length of the CDR3 is 17 residues. CDR3 amino acids: CASSRLAGARGRDTQYF. The CDR3 bases are TGTGCCAGCAGCCGACTAGCGGGAGCCCGGGGAAGAGATACGCAGTATTTT.

This clone showed up just a few times. V and J are TRBV18 and TRBJ2-7, with TRBD1 matching over 9 bases. CDR1 and CDR2 from the germline V gene are KGHSH and LQKENI. This CDR3 comprises 16 residues. The junction had 10 bases not matched to a gene; V was cut back by 3 bases and J by 4 bases. CDR3 nucleotides: TGTGCCAGCTCACCGCCGGGACAGGGTACAGGGTACGAGCAGTACTTC. Its protein is CASSPPGQGTGYEQYF.

About this clone: Its ends do not fully match the called genes, so a read error is possible. V is TRBV20-1 and J is TRBJ2-5, with 8 bases fitting TRBD2. Per the germline V gene, CDR1 is DFQATT and CDR2 is SNEGSKA (reference sequence). The CDR3 covers 11 residues. In DNA form, the CDR3 reads TGCAGTGCCCAGGAGCGGGAGATCCAGTACTTC. It translates to CSAQEREIQYF.

The chain is built from TRBV23-1 and TRBJ2-7; TRBD1 agrees at 12 bases. TRBV23-1 is annotated as an ORF whose role is uncertain. The CDR3 extends over 18 amino acids. The trim removed 0 bases at V and 4 bases at J, leaving 10 bases unmatched. Here the CDR3 DNA reads TGCGCCAGCAGTCAATCGGGTCTTGGGACAGGGGGCGATTACGAGCAGTACTTC. This encodes CASSQSGLGTGGDYEQYF.

This clone has only one observation. The V call is TRBV10-3, the J call TRBJ1-2, with TRBD1 as a possible D gene (5 bases). CDR1 ENHRY and CDR2 SYGVKD come from the germline V gene. V was clipped by 4 bases and J by 0 bases, with 18 bases between them. The CDR3 runs to 17 residues. This CDR3 reads CAISAGVGRGTNYGYTF. CDR3 in DNA: TGTGCCATCAGTGCTGGAGTGGGGCGGGGCACTAACTATGGCTACACCTTC.

The chain recombines TRBV2 with TRBJ1-3; TRBD1 aligns across 8 bases. The trim removed 6 bases at V and 0 bases at J, leaving 4 bases unmatched. The CDR3 length is 15 residues. Germline V gene data show CDR1 as SNHLY and CDR2 as FYNNEI. In DNA, the CDR3 is TGTGCCAGCAGGGCACAGGGGGTCTCTGGAAACACCATATATTTT. It specifies CASRAQGVSGNTIYF. The variable domain in full, with the rest retrieved from reference TRBV2 and TRBJ1-3, is EPEVTQTPSHQVTQMGQEVILRCVPISNHLYFYWYRQILGQKVEFLVSFYNNEISEKSEIFDDQFSVERPDGSNFTLKIRSTKLEDSAMYFCASRAQGVSGNTIYFGEGSWLTVV.

The rearrangement joins TRBV5-1 to TRBJ2-3, with 13 bases identical to TRBD2. Germline V gene lookup returns CDR1 SGHRS and CDR2 YFSETQ. V lost 0 bases, J lost 7 bases, and 8 bases stayed unmatched. The CDR3 is 17 residues long. CDR3 sequence: CASSLGLAGGEGYTQYF. CDR3 coding DNA: TGCGCCAGCAGCTTGGGACTAGCGGGAGGTGAAGGATATACGCAGTATTTT.